This T cell receptor beta chain was recorded in a study of regulatory T cells in long-lasting Graves disease. The time point denotes: newly diagnosed GD, antithyroid drugs for less than 3 months. Extracted RNA from PBMCs served as the source of the TCR library. Arm-PCR with iRepertoire HTBI primers amplified the CDR3 regions for these TCR beta libraries. TCRdb analysed the multiplex PCR reads with MiXCR anew, one entry per CDR3 protein. The sample lists 450,000 to 700,000 distinct CDR3 sequences, roughly 14% occurring once. These data are also associated with another study on T cells in Graves' hyperthyroidism and ophthalmopathy. That work adds: Hyperthyroidism, newly diagnosed and lasting under 2 months, affected patients aged 18 to 65.

This sample comprised peripheral blood mononuclear cells (PBMCs), obtained at new diagnosis, from a patient treated with antithyroid drugs. The sequence came from a man in his thirties or forties with Graves disease.

The CDR3 loop reads CAISEGLAGLELFF. CDR3 nucleotide sequence: TGTGCCATCAGTGAGGGACTAGCGGGACTAGAGCTGTTTTTT. The chain is built from TRBV10-3 and TRBJ2-2; the match to TRBD2 covers 12 bases. With V trimmed by 2 bases and J by 11 bases, 3 bases remained unmatched. CDR1 and CDR2 (germline): ENHRY, SYGVKD. The CDR3 has 14 amino acids.